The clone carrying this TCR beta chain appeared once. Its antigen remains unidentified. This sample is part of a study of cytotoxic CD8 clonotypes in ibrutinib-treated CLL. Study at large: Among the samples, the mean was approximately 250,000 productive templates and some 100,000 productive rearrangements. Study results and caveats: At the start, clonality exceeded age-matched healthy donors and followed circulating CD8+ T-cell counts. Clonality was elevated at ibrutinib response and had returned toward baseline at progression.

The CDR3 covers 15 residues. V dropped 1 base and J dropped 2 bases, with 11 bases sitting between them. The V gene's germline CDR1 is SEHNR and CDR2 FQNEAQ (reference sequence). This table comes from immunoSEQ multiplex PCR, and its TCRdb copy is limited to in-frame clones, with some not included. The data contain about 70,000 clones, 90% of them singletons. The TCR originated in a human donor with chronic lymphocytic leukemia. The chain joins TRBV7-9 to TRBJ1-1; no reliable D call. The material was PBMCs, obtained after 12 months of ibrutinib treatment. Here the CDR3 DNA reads TGTGCCAGCAGCTTAGGGTCTCGGGTAAACACTGAAGCTTTCTTT. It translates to CASSLGSRVNTEAFF.